This TCR beta chain was identified in a study of T-cell reconstitution after alpha-beta-depleted transplantation in children. Unique molecular identifiers were incorporated when the TCRbeta library was constructed. TCRdb re-called the PCR reads with MiXCR, one entry per CDR3 protein. The sample has 750,000 to 950,000 distinct CDR3 sequences, under 20% seen once; the top ten hold about 5%. This clonotype was detected many times. CDR1 and CDR2 from the germline V gene are MGHDK and SYGVNS. There are 13 residues in the CDR3. The germline V and J ends were trimmed by 4 bases and 4 bases, with 8 bases remaining between them.

The rearrangement links TRBV25-1 to TRBJ2-1; weak D call: TRBD2 (6 bases). The sequenced sample was PBMCs, mostly from graft donor cells, obtained 360 days after TCRalphabeta/CD19-depleted stem cell transplant. The source of this sequence is a male patient between 5 and 17 years old who had a stem cell transplant for acute lymphoblastic leukemia, so the T cells may come from the graft donor. For the CDR3, the DNA is TGTGCCAGCAGTGCCGGGAGTTACAATGAGCAGTTCTTC. This codes for CASSAGSYNEQFF.